The clone carrying this T cell receptor beta chain was seen more than once but under ten times. The antigen is undetermined. The sample originates from a study of CD8 T cells in ankylosing spondylitis. Study observations and caveats: Researchers report that disease-linked clones proved CD8+ and relatively rare in peripheral blood. A motif of 7 or 8 highly homologous TCR beta variants was seen as apparently characteristic of ankylosing spondylitis blood. Previous work reported some of these motif variants in the synovial fluid and blood of reactive arthritis.

The CDR3 loop spans 14 amino acids. Per the germline V gene, CDR1 is MGHRA and CDR2 is YSYEKL. V lost 0 bases to trimming and J lost 4 bases, with 9 bases between them. Using quantitative 5'-RACE with molecular barcodes, the authors made TCR beta libraries. Using its own MiXCR run on the 5' RACE reads, TCRdb lists one record per CDR3 protein. There are 250,000 to 350,000 distinct CDR3 sequences in the sample; around 19% occur only once, and 7.5% to 9% lies in the top ten. Sequences were obtained from blood, either unsorted or a sorted T cell fraction (not recorded which). The chain couples TRBV4-1 to TRBJ1-2, with D tentatively TRBD1 (5 bases). The origin of this receptor is a male donor with ankylosing spondylitis or in good health (not recorded which). The CDR3 protein is CASSQDPDSYGYTF. DNA for the CDR3: TGCGCCAGCAGCCAAGATCCCGACAGCTATGGCTACACCTTC.